This TCR beta chain was documented in a study of T-cell memory formation after mild COVID-19. At the level of the study: Each donor largely had its own TCR clusters. Study-wide points: Among CD4+ contracting clones, most were CM and EM, and CD8+ ones EMRA. Detection of some responders pre-infection suggested pre-existing cross-reactive memory T cells participated.

V was cut by 6 bases and J by 4 bases, with 18 bases left in between. CDR3 length: 16 residues. 5'RACE with constant-segment primers yielded barcoded, UMI-tagged TCR alpha and TCR beta cDNA libraries. In TCRdb, the 5' RACE reads were re-called with MiXCR into one record per CDR3 protein. The sample has under 50,000 distinct CDR3 sequences; 8% to 10% are singletons. This clonotype was recorded a few times. No antigen is known for it. The clonotype comes from an adult woman who had mild COVID-19 (a few samples of this study predate the infection). Cell type and time point are not known. V is TRBV12-3 or TRBV12-4 and J is TRBJ2-2; D is possibly TRBD1 (6 bases). Sequencing was performed on PBMCs or a T cell subset sorted from them (not recorded which). CDR3 coding DNA: TGTGCCAGCAGCTTACCCGGGACATGGCCCACCGGGGAGCTGTTTTTT. It encodes CASSLPGTWPTGELFF.